This TCR beta chain stems from a study of T cell responses to AZD1222 COVID-19 vaccine. Looking at the study overall: Analyses pooled second doses at about 4 or about 12 weeks.

Assay used: immunoSEQ multiplex PCR; TCRdb lists only in-frame clones, some missing. The table has some 150,000 clones, over 90% seen once; the top ten hold around 3.8%. Germline V gene data show CDR1 as SGHAT and CDR2 as FQDESV (reference sequence). J gave up 4 bases and V 3 bases, and 6 bases lay outside the gene matches. The CDR3 runs 14 residues. Findings and limits, study-wide: Reportedly, nearly half the spike-specific TCRs target unmutated variant regions.

Details on this clone: Its specificity is unknown.

The sequence was collected from an adult in good health. The chain employs TRBV11-1 and TRBJ2-7; TRBD2 agrees at 7 bases. The source was peripheral blood, collected on day 0 of AZD1222 vaccination. CDR3 nucleotide sequence: TGTGCCAGCAGCTTTTCGGGGGGATGGTACGAGCAGTACTTC. Protein: CASSFSGGWYEQYF.